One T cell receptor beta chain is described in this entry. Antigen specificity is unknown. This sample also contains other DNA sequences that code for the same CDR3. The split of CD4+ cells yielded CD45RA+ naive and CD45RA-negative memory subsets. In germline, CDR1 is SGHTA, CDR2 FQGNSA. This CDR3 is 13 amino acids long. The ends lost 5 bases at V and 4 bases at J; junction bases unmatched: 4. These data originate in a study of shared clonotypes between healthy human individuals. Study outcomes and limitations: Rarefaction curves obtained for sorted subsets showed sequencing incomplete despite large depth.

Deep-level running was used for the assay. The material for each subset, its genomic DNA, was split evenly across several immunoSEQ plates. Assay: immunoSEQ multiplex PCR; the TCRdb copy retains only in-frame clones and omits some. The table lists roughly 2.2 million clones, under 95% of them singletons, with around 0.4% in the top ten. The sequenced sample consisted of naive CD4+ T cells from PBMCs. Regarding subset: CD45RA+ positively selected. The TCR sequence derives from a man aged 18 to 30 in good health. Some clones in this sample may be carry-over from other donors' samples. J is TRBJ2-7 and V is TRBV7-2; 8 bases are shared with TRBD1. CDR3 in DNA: TGTGCCAGCAGCCGGGACAGGCCTTACGAGCAGTACTTC. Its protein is CASSRDRPYEQYF.